This TCR beta chain is from a study of blood T cell repertoires in COVID-19. The assay was immunoSEQ multiplex PCR, and TCRdb's table has in-frame clones only and misses some. The data show 150,000 to 200,000 clones, 79% seen once. This clone has only one observation. Sequenced input: peripheral blood. This receptor was taken from a woman between 35 and 50 years old with COVID-19, enrolled during active disease.

Here the CDR3 reads CASKIQGTEYF. For the CDR3, the DNA is TGTGCCAGCAAAATACAGGGAACCGAGTACTTC. This chain links TRBV27 with TRBJ2-5; D is possibly TRBD1 (6 bases). CDR3 length equals 11 residues. The V end was cut by 7 bases, the J end by 12 bases, with 15 bases between. Germline V lookup: CDR1 MNHEY, CDR2 SMNVEV (reference sequence).